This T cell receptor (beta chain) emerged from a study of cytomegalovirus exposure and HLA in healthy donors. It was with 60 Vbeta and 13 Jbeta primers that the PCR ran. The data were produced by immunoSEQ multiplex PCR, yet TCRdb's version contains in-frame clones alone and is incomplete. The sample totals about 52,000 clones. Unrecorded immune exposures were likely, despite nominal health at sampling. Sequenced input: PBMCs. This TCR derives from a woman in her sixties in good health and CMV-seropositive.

The CDR3 region has the DNA TGCAGCGTCCGCAGCGCCTACGAGCAGTACTTC. Translating gives CSVRSAYEQYF. The rearrangement joins TRBV29-1 to TRBJ2-7; the D is unclear. Germline values: CDR1 SQVTM, CDR2 ANQGSEA. This CDR3 has 11 amino acids. With 6 bases removed from V and 2 bases from J, the gap between germline ends came to 8 bases.